This T cell receptor (beta chain) originates from a study of blood T cells in healthy people across ages. This clonotype was seen more than once but under ten times. Its antigen is not known. Using a J-beta primer mix together with a sample-barcoded 5' primer, a second PCR was run for 7 to 11 cycles. Via MiXCR, TCRdb re-called the 5' RACE reads, giving one row per CDR3 protein. The data show roughly 680,000 distinct CDR3 sequences, over 20% seen once. In germline, CDR1 is DFQATT, CDR2 SNEGSKA (reference sequence). CDR3 length equals 15 residues. Overall study results and limits: Naive CD4+ cells and diversity were both higher in long-lived donors than in aged donors.

The chain carries TRBV20-1 and TRBJ2-7; 10 bases map to TRBD2. The J call may be mistaken, given a closer DNA end match to TRBJ2-1. The source of this sequence is a man between 65 and 85 years old in good health. Input material: blood. This CDR3 reads CSATLAGGGFHEQFF. The CDR3 DNA sequence: TGCAGTGCTACCTTAGCGGGAGGTGGTTTCCATGAGCAGTTCTTC.